The present T cell receptor (beta chain) was sequenced within a study of CD8 T cells in Susac syndrome (dated 2019 in TCRdb). Describing the broader study: Repertoire sequencing was used to test whether CD8+ T cell activation and differentiation in Susac syndrome was antigen driven.

The full study reports these points: The number of individuals in the TCR sequencing and HLA analysis was recognized as being relatively small.

As for this clonotype: Its recognized antigen is unknown. No clone much larger than this one lies a single base away; base qualities are absent.

RNA was extracted with the RNeasy kit and roughly 0.5 to 1 ug was reverse transcribed using random hexamers. The immunoSEQ multiplex PCR assay, which covers 54 Vbeta and 13 Jbeta segments, was used to amplify TCR beta CDR3 regions. PCR amplification bias was corrected using a synthetic template baseline for primer optimization and computational correction. The source study handled its data this way. Only productive sequences were kept, with reads annotated to V, D and J genes according to IMGT and analyzed in immunoSEQ Analyzer. Clonality was computed as one minus Shannon entropy normalized by log2 of the number of productive unique sequences. Public and private clones were assessed among the 100 most prevalent clones of each patient and control. A clone was defined as Susac-specific if it was absent from the healthy and MS cohorts, from around 960 published viral clones and from other ImmuneACCESS disease sequences. The public reads were reanalyzed by TCRdb: fastp trimming at Q25, MiXCR alignment, in-frame beta chains only. Under each unique CDR3 protein, matching rows form one entry showing the most common genes and DNA. The V and J calls follow TCRdb's processing rather than the paper's. Present in this sample are over 300,000 distinct CDR3 sequences, roughly 94% of which were seen just once. Of the sample, over 0.065% falls within the top ten clones.

Peripheral blood CD8+ and CD4+ T cells from healthy donors, Susac syndrome patients and multiple sclerosis patients were profiled by high-throughput TCR beta sequencing. Multiple sclerosis controls were treatment-naive patients with stable or active relapsing-remitting disease fulfilling revised McDonald criteria. Bulk CD8+ and CD4+ T cells were purified magnetically by negative isolation, whereas CD8+ TEMRA cells were enriched by FACS. Blood was drawn into EDTA tubes, processed within 24 hours, and PBMCs were isolated by density gradient centrifugation. PBMCs intended for TCR sequencing were cryopreserved in liquid nitrogen and thawed later in a water bath at 37 degrees C. The sorted or isolated CD4+, CD8+ and CD8+ TEMRA cells had a purity of 90% or higher. The sequence came from a human donor with multiple sclerosis. The sequenced sample consisted of CD4+ T cells from PBMCs.

The sequenced DNA is TGTGCCACCAGGGGGGCAGCGCTCACAGATACGCAGTATTTT. It specifies CATRGAALTDTQYF. The chain couples TRBV24-1 to TRBJ2-3, with TRBD1 perhaps the D gene, on 6 matching bases. Based on the germline V gene, the CDR1 and CDR2 sequences are KGHDR and SFDVKD. From its cysteine to its phenylalanine, the CDR3 spans 14 amino acids. Just the 42-base CDR3 DNA is kept, in frame starting at base 1. The V end loses 7 bases and the J end loses 2 bases, and a stretch of 12 bases separates them.